This T cell receptor (beta chain) originates from a study of monozygotic twins with cystic fibrosis. Study-wide context: With approximately 15 PCR cycles, barcoded libraries came from about 3 micrograms of fragmented DNA.

The repertoire was sequenced with immunoSEQ multiplex PCR; TCRdb's copy has only in-frame clones and lacks some. The repertoire holds about 26,000 clones, with 95% to 97% as singletons. The sequencing sample was made of blood. The source is a girl aged 2 to 9 with cystic fibrosis.

In DNA form, the CDR3 reads TGCGCCAGCAGTGGCCAGATACCCGGGGAGCTGTTTTTT. This encodes CASSGQIPGELFF. This chain links TRBV10-1 with TRBJ2-2; no clear D. The length of the CDR3 is 13 residues. Between the trimmed V and J ends, which lost 4 bases and 6 bases, there was a span of 9 bases. Germline-derived CDR1 and CDR2 are WNHNN and SYGVQD (reference sequence).